These 22 T cell receptor beta chains were all obtained from the same sample, sequenced in a study of cytomegalovirus exposure and HLA in healthy donors. PCR employed 60 Vbeta and 13 Jbeta primers. Profiled with immunoSEQ multiplex PCR; TCRdb holds only in-frame clones, not every one. Here the sample spans 75,000 to 95,000 clones, more than 70% being singletons. The sequenced sample consisted of PBMCs. These receptors were collected from a male donor in good health and CMV-seropositive.

The chain employs TRBV19 and TRBJ2-7, with 7 bases lining up with TRBD1. Germline lookup yields CDR1 LNHDA and CDR2 SQIVND (reference sequence). This CDR3 contains 18 residues. V lost 2 bases to trimming and J lost 2 bases; unmatched junction nucleotides: 15. The CDR3 nucleotides are TGTGCCAGTAGTATACGACCAGCCGGGACAGCTTTTACCTACGAGCAGTACTTC. It codes for CASSIRPAGTAFTYEQYF.

This chain uses TRBV28 with TRBJ2-1, with 10 bases matching TRBD2. CDR3 length: 14 residues. The V segment lost 3 bases and the J segment 8 bases; nucleotides outside the gene matches: 4. The germline V gene has CDR1 MDHEN and CDR2 SYDVKM. The CDR3: CASSLTSGWDEQFF. In DNA, the CDR3 is TGTGCCAGCAGTTTGACTAGCGGGTGGGATGAGCAGTTCTTC.

The chain is built from TRBV19 and TRBJ2-7; the D gene is possibly TRBD1 (6 bases). The V gene lost 6 bases and the J gene lost 0 bases, with 12 bases spanning the gap. In germline, CDR1 is LNHDA, CDR2 SQIVND (reference sequence). The CDR3 has 14 amino acids. The CDR3, as DNA: TGTGCCAGTAGATTTAGGGACACCTCCTACGAGCAGTACTTC. Protein product: CASRFRDTSYEQYF.

The chain is built from TRBV28 and TRBJ1-2, with TRBD1 identical over 8 bases. The germline V gene has CDR1 MDHEN and CDR2 SYDVKM. The CDR3 spans 16 residues. V lost 2 bases to trimming and J lost 5 bases; unmatched junction nucleotides: 10. As DNA, the CDR3 is TGTGCCAGCAGTTTACCCACTACAGGGGGTCTTTATGGCTACACCTTC. It is translated as CASSLPTTGGLYGYTF.

The CDR3 sequence is CASSKPSGRRVYEQYF. The DNA of the CDR3 is TGTGCCAGCAGCAAGCCGAGCGGGAGGCGCGTCTACGAGCAGTACTTC. The chain couples TRBV27 to TRBJ2-7; 9 bases are a match to TRBD2. This CDR3 spans 16 amino acids. CDR1 is MNHEY, CDR2 SMNVEV, per germline (reference sequence). Trimming cost V 6 bases and J 3 bases; bases outside gene matches: 12.

This chain links TRBV29-1 with TRBJ1-1, with D possibly TRBD1 on 5 matching bases. Germline CDR1 SQVTM, CDR2 ANQGSEA. V was cut by 5 bases and J by 1 base, with 11 bases left in between. This CDR3 is built from 13 residues. The CDR3 is CSVRSRGNTEAFF. The CDR3 DNA is TGCAGCGTTCGAAGTAGGGGGAACACTGAAGCTTTCTTT.

This chain uses TRBV30 with TRBJ2-1; 7 positions agree with TRBD1. Germline V lookup: CDR1 GTSNPN, CDR2 SVGIG (reference sequence). The CDR3 extends over 12 amino acids. After removal of 2 bases from V and 9 bases from J, the junction contained 4 bases not matched to a gene. CDR3 sequence (DNA): TGTGCCTGGAGTCGGGGACAGAGTGAGCAGTTCTTC. Translation gives CAWSRGQSEQFF.

The CDR3 reads CASKGQGNSYEQYF. Written as DNA, the CDR3 is TGCGCCAGTAAGGGACAGGGGAACTCCTACGAGCAGTACTTC. The rearrangement joins TRBV4-1 to TRBJ2-7, with 10 bases identical to TRBD1. J lost 0 bases, V lost 9 bases, and 5 bases had no gene match. CDR1 is MGHRA, CDR2 YSYEKL, per germline. This CDR3 spans 14 amino acids.

This clone has just a few counts. The V gene is TRBV28, the J gene TRBJ2-7, with D possibly being TRBD2 (6 bases). Looked up from germline, CDR1 is MDHEN and CDR2 is SYDVKM. The germline V and J ends were trimmed by 3 bases and 0 bases, with 12 bases remaining between them. The CDR3 is 15 amino acids. The CDR3 nucleotides read TGTGCCAGCAGTTTGGGGGGAGGTACCTCCTACGAGCAGTACTTC. Amino acids: CASSLGGGTSYEQYF.

The gene calls are TRBV18 and TRBJ2-1, with no clear D. CDR3 length: 17 residues. Germline assignment: CDR1 KGHSH and CDR2 LQKENI. The V end lost 3 bases, the J end lost 0 bases, and 15 bases lay between the germline ends. CDR3 sequence: CASSPPLSSSSYNEQFF. For the CDR3, the DNA is TGTGCCAGCTCACCTCCCCTCTCCTCGAGCTCCTACAATGAGCAGTTCTTC.

The CDR3, as DNA: TGTGCCTGGAGTGTTGCGACAAACACTGAAGCTTTCTTT. Its protein is CAWSVATNTEAFF. This chain joins TRBV30 and TRBJ1-1; no clear D gene. Trimming shortened V by 0 bases and J by 2 bases, and 7 bases separated the two germline ends. Germline V lookup: CDR1 GTSNPN, CDR2 SVGIG (reference sequence). The CDR3 contains 13 residues.

This chain connects TRBV19 to TRBJ2-7, with 9 bases that match TRBD2. The V segment lost 4 bases and the J segment 7 bases; nucleotides outside the gene matches: 5. Germline-derived CDR1 and CDR2 are LNHDA and SQIVND (reference sequence). The CDR3 has 13 residues. CDR3 in amino acids: CASSKRGVGEQYF. CDR3 nucleotide sequence: TGTGCCAGTAGTAAGCGGGGGGTAGGTGAGCAGTACTTC. The whole variable domain, filled in from reference TRBV19 and TRBJ2-7, reads DGGITQSPKYLFRKEGQNVTLSCEQNLNHDAMYWYRQDPGQGLRLIYYSQIVNDFQKGDIAEGYSVSREKKESFPLTVTSAQKNPTAFYLCASSKRGVGEQYFGPGTRLTVT.

This rearrangement joins TRBV4-1 to TRBJ2-7; D might be TRBD1 (6 bases). This CDR3 has 14 residues. V dropped 4 bases and J dropped 6 bases, with 16 bases sitting between them. The germline V gene encodes CDR1 MGHRA and CDR2 YSYEKL. This chain's CDR3 is CASSPQTAGVEQYF. The CDR3 bases are TGCGCCAGCAGCCCCCAAACGGCAGGGGTCGAGCAGTACTTC.

This clone was observed a handful of times. The chain combines TRBV5-6 with TRBJ2-2; TRBD2 matches 12 bases. CDR3 size: 16 residues. From germline, CDR1 is SGHDT and CDR2 YYEEEE. Losses at the gene ends were 4 bases for V and 4 bases for J; bases not matched to a gene: 5. The CDR3 region is CASSELAGGFTGELFF. The CDR3, as DNA: TGTGCCAGCAGCGAACTAGCGGGAGGTTTCACCGGGGAGCTGTTTTTT.

J is TRBJ2-3 and V is TRBV2, with 11 bases aligning to TRBD2. The CDR3 covers 16 residues. The germline CDR1 and CDR2 sequences are SNHLY and FYNNEI. Unmatched junction bases numbered 5, after V lost 5 bases and J lost 1 base. The DNA of the CDR3 is TGTGCCAGCAGTACTAGCGGGGGAGGAGGCACAGATACGCAGTATTTT. Protein product: CASSTSGGGGTDTQYF.

CDR3 in amino acids: CASRGGTGVSYEQYF. The CDR3 region has the DNA TGTGCCAGCAGGGGTGGGACAGGGGTCTCCTACGAGCAGTACTTC. The chain combines TRBV28 with TRBJ2-7; 10 bases line up with TRBD1. Per the germline V gene, CDR1 is MDHEN and CDR2 is SYDVKM. This CDR3 is 15 amino acids long. The V gene end was trimmed by 6 bases and the J gene end by 0 bases; junction bases not matched to a gene: 5.

On this clone itself: Other DNA sequences in the sample encode the same CDR3. The CDR3 region is CASSFGYEQYF. The DNA of the CDR3 is TGTGCCAGTAGTTTCGGGTACGAGCAGTACTTC. The chain employs TRBV19 and TRBJ2-7; no clear D gene. V lost 5 bases, J lost 4 bases, and 6 bases lay in between. The CDR3 consists of 11 residues. Germline lookup yields CDR1 LNHDA and CDR2 SQIVND (reference sequence).

The V call is TRBV30, the J call TRBJ2-7, with TRBD1 identical over 10 bases. The CDR3 covers 14 residues. Germline lookup yields CDR1 GTSNPN and CDR2 SVGIG (reference sequence). The V and J ends lost 2 bases and 5 bases, in that order; junction bases with no gene match: 6. The CDR3 sequence is CAWSHSGTGDEQYF. The CDR3, as DNA: TGTGCCTGGAGTCATTCCGGGACAGGGGACGAGCAGTACTTC.

This chain joins TRBV5-1 and TRBJ1-6; D is unresolved. V lost 5 bases and J 15 bases, leaving 36 bases between the germline ends. The CDR3 has 19 amino acids. Germline CDR1 and CDR2: SGHRS and YFSETQ. CDR3: CASRKHPAAQTKEENRLHF. CDR3 nucleotides: TGCGCCAGCAGGAAACATCCAGCCGCCCAAACCAAGGAGGAAAATCGCCTCCACTTT.

The rearrangement joins TRBV5-1 to TRBJ2-1; D might be TRBD2 (5 bases). CDR3 length: 12 amino acids. V was trimmed by 5 bases and J by 9 bases, leaving 12 bases between them. Germline CDR1 reads SGHRS; CDR2 reads YFSETQ. For the CDR3, the DNA is TGCGCCAGCAGTTCGGCCGCGGGTGAGCAGTTCTTC. Amino acids: CASSSAAGEQFF. Based on the CDR3 plus reference TRBV5-1 and TRBJ2-1, the full variable domain is KAGVTQTPRYLIKTRGQQVTLSCSPISGHRSVSWYQQTPGQGLQFLFEYFSETQRNKGNFPGRFSGRQFSNSRSEMNVSTLELGDSALYLCASSSAAGEQFFGPGTRLTVL.

The V gene is TRBV2, the J gene TRBJ1-2, with 9 bases that match TRBD1. Germline values: CDR1 SNHLY, CDR2 FYNNEI. The CDR3 loop spans 17 amino acids. V shed 1 base and J 7 bases; nucleotides not matched to a gene: 13. The CDR3, as DNA: TGTGCCAGCAGTGAAGAGGGACAGGGTGCTCCCCCGGGTGGCTACACCTTC. Its translation: CASSEEGQGAPPGGYTF.

The V call is TRBV27, the J call TRBJ1-1; TRBD1 might be the D (5 bases). The CDR3 is made up of 16 amino acids. The germline CDR1 and CDR2 sequences are MNHEY and SMNVEV (reference sequence). V lost 0 bases to trimming and J lost 0 bases, with 11 bases between them. CDR3 sequence (DNA): TGTGCCAGCAGTTTATCGCGGGGACTCATGAACACTGAAGCTTTCTTT. Protein sequence: CASSLSRGLMNTEAFF.